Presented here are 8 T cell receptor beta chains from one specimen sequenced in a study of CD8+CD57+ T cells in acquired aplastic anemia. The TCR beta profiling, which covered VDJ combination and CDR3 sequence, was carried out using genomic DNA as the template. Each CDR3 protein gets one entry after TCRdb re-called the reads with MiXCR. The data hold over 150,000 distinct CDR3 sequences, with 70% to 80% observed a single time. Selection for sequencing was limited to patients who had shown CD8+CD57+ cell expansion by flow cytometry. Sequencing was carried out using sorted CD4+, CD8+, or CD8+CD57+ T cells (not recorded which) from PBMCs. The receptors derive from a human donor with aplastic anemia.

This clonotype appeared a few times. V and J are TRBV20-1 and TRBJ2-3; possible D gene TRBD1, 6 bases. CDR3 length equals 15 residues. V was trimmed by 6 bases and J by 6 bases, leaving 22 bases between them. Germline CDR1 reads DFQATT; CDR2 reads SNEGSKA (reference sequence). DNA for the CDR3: TGCAGTGCAATGAGGATCAGGGGTATAGGGGATACGCAGTATTTT. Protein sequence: CSAMRIRGIGDTQYF.

This CDR3 reads CAISEGTGDGNQPQHF. CDR3 DNA sequence: TGTGCCATCAGTGAGGGTACAGGGGATGGCAATCAGCCCCAGCATTTT. The J gene is TRBJ1-5, the V gene TRBV10-3; 7 bases map to TRBD1. V dropped 2 bases and J dropped 2; count of bases not matched to a gene: 6. The germline gives CDR1 ENHRY, CDR2 SYGVKD. This CDR3 is 16 amino acids long.

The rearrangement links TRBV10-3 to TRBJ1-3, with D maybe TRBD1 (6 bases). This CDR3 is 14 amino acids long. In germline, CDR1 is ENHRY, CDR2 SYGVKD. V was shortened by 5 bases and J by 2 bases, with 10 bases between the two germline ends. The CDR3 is CAISPGDPGNTIYF. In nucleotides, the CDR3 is TGTGCCATCAGTCCAGGGGACCCTGGAAACACCATATATTTT.

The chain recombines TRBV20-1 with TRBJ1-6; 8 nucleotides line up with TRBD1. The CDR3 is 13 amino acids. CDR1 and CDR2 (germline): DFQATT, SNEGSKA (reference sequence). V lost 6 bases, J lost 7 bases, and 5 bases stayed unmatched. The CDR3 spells CSAGQGVNSPLHF. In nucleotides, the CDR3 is TGCAGTGCAGGACAGGGTGTGAATTCACCCCTCCACTTT.

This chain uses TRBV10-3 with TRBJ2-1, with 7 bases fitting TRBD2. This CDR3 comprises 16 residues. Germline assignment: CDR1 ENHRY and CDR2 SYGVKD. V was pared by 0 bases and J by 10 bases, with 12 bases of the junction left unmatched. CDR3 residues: CAISESGGRSVEEQFF. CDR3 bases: TGTGCCATCAGTGAGTCCGGCGGGAGAAGCGTTGAGGAGCAGTTCTTC.

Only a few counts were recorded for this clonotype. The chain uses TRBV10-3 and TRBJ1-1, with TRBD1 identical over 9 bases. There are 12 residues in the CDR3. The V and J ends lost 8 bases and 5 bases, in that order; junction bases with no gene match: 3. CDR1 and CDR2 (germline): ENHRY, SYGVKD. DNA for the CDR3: TGTGCCATCCAGGGACAGGGTACTGAAGCTTTCTTT. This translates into CAIQGQGTEAFF.

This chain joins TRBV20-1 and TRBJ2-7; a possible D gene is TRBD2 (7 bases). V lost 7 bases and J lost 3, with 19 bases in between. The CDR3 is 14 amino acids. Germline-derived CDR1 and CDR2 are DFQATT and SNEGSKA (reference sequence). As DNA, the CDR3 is TGCAGTGTCACCCGGGGGGACACCTTCTACGAGCAGTACTTC. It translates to CSVTRGDTFYEQYF.

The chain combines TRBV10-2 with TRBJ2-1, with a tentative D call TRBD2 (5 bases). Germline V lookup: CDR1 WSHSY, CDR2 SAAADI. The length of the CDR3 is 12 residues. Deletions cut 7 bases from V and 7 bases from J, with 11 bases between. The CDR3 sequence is CASTRTGNEQFF. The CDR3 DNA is TGCGCCAGCACTCGGACTGGGAATGAGCAGTTCTTC.